Below are 9 T cell receptor beta chains sequenced from a single sample in a study of blood T cell repertoires in COVID-19. Here immunoSEQ multiplex PCR was the method, and the copy in TCRdb shows in-frame clones only, minus some. The data show around 170,000 clones, 80% seen once. Sequenced input: peripheral blood. The receptors shown here come from a man between 65 and 85 years old with active or convalescent COVID-19.

This clone occurred once. The DNA for the CDR3 is TGTGCCAGCAGCCGCGGGTACAAAGAGACCCAGTACTTC. Translated: CASSRGYKETQYF. This chain uses TRBV7-8 with TRBJ2-5; a possible D gene is TRBD2 (5 bases). The CDR3 runs 13 residues. Trimming pared 5 bases from V and 3 bases from J, leaving 10 bases between. Germline V CDR1 and CDR2: SGHVS, FQNEAQ.

The chain recombines TRBV6-2 or TRBV6-3 with TRBJ2-3; 9 bases align to TRBD2. Germline V lookup: CDR1 MNHEY, CDR2 SVGEGT. With V trimmed by 2 bases and J by 4 bases, 7 bases remained unmatched. CDR3 size: 16 residues. CDR3: CASSYGRGGPPDTQYF. The DNA of the CDR3 is TGTGCCAGCAGTTACGGGCGGGGGGGCCCCCCAGATACGCAGTATTTT.

This rearrangement joins TRBV18 to TRBJ1-5; TRBD1 matches at 9 bases. Trimming cost V 3 bases and J 6 bases; bases outside gene matches: 6. The CDR3 runs to 15 residues. The germline CDR1 and CDR2 sequences are KGHSH and LQKENI. The CDR3 DNA is TGTGCCAGCTCACCCCGGACAGGGGAGAGTCAGCCCCAGCATTTT. This codes for CASSPRTGESQPQHF.

The chain employs TRBV6-5 and TRBJ1-5, with TRBD1 matching over 8 bases. This CDR3 comprises 13 residues. V trimming: 6 bases; J trimming: 6 bases; junction bases outside the gene matches: 4. The V gene's germline CDR1 is MNHEY and CDR2 SVGAGI. The CDR3 protein is CASRQGVSQPQHF. For the CDR3, the DNA is TGTGCCAGCAGACAGGGGGTTAGTCAGCCCCAGCATTTT.

V and J are TRBV18 and TRBJ1-1; no reliable D call. There are 12 residues in the CDR3. The germline gives CDR1 KGHSH, CDR2 LQKENI. V lost 4 bases and J lost 1, with 4 bases in between. The CDR3 sequence: CASSQRNTEAFF. As DNA, the CDR3 is TGTGCCAGCTCACAGAGGAACACTGAAGCTTTCTTT.

The chain links TRBV7-3 to TRBJ2-5, with 10 bases fitting TRBD1. Looked up from germline, CDR1 is SGHTA and CDR2 is FQGTGA. Unmatched junction bases numbered 10, after V lost 4 bases and J lost 5 bases. This CDR3 is 16 amino acids long. The CDR3 nucleotides read TGTGCCAGCAGCTCCCCCTCGGGGACAGGGGTTGAGACCCAGTACTTC. Its protein is CASSSPSGTGVETQYF. The entire variable domain, with the rest obtained from reference TRBV7-3 and TRBJ2-5, is as follows: GAGVSQTPSNKVTEKGKYVELRCDPISGHTALYWYRQSLGQGPEFLIYFQGTGAADDSGLPNDRFFAVRPEGSVSTLKIQRTERGDSAVYLCASSSPSGTGVETQYFGPGTRLLVL.

This clone occurred a few times. The gene calls are TRBV11-3 and TRBJ2-2; 7 bases align to TRBD1. Looked up from germline, CDR1 is SGHNT and CDR2 is YENEEA. The trim removed 5 bases at V and 3 bases at J, leaving 6 bases unmatched. The CDR3 length is 15 residues. The CDR3 nucleotides are TGTGCCAGCAGCAAGACAGGGTACGACACCGGGGAGCTGTTTTTT. Translated: CASSKTGYDTGELFF.

V and J are TRBV12-3 or TRBV12-4 and TRBJ1-1; D not certain. This CDR3 region has 13 residues. Trimming stripped 3 bases from V and 1 base from J, with 6 bases between. CDR3 sequence: CASSFSTNTEAFF. The CDR3 DNA reads as TGTGCCAGCAGTTTTAGTACGAACACTGAAGCTTTCTTT.

The chain links TRBV6-5 to TRBJ1-1; D unclear. V lost 7 bases and J 5 bases, leaving 11 bases between the germline ends. Germline values: CDR1 MNHEY, CDR2 SVGAGI. CDR3 length: 12 amino acids. In DNA form, the CDR3 reads TGTGCCAGCATGAATACAGCTACTGAAGCTTTCTTT. This gives the protein CASMNTATEAFF.